This entry lists 31 T cell receptor beta chains sequenced from one sample in a study of blood T cell repertoires in COVID-19. The assay was immunoSEQ multiplex PCR, and TCRdb's table has in-frame clones only and misses some. This table holds approximately 170,000 clones, about 85% found once. The sequencing input was peripheral blood. The origin of the receptors is a man aged 60 to 75 who had recovered from COVID-19.

This clone has just a few counts. The CDR3 sequence is CASSWGTRGNQPQHF. The CDR3 DNA reads TGTGCCAGCAGCTGGGGGACTAGGGGGAATCAGCCCCAGCATTTT. The rearrangement links TRBV3-1 (or the pseudogene TRBV3-2) to TRBJ1-5, with a tentative D call TRBD1 (6 bases). V was trimmed by 5 bases and J by 4 bases, leaving 15 bases between them. The CDR3 extends over 15 amino acids. Germline loops: CDR1 LGHDT, CDR2 YNNKEL (reference sequence).

This chain uses TRBV10-3 with TRBJ2-7; 7 nucleotides match TRBD2. This CDR3 has 14 amino acids. The junction had 11 bases not matched to a gene; V was cut back by 6 bases and J by 6 bases. Germline V gene data show CDR1 as ENHRY and CDR2 as SYGVKD. This chain's CDR3 is CAIRPAGLEAEQYF. The CDR3 DNA sequence: TGTGCCATCAGGCCGGCAGGACTAGAGGCCGAGCAGTACTTC.

The V call is TRBV5-4, the J call TRBJ1-6; TRBD1 matches at 7 bases. V lost 2 bases and J lost 7; bases outside the gene matches: 18. CDR1 and CDR2 from the germline V gene are SGHNT and YYREEE (reference sequence). There are 19 residues in the CDR3. This CDR3 is CASSFAWGDRQGLNSPLHF. The CDR3 coding sequence is TGTGCCAGCAGCTTTGCCTGGGGCGATCGACAGGGTTTGAATTCACCCCTCCACTTT.

This chain links TRBV7-6 with TRBJ2-7; possible D gene TRBD2, 6 bases. The CDR3 contains 13 residues. CDR1 SGHVS and CDR2 FNYEAQ come from the germline V gene. With 1 base removed from V and 7 bases from J, the gap between germline ends came to 11 bases. The CDR3 DNA follows: TGTGCCAGCAGCTTAGTAGGTGGGAGGGAGCAGTACTTC. Protein: CASSLVGGREQYF.

This rearrangement joins TRBV18 to TRBJ2-7, with 7 bases identical to TRBD1. With 3 bases clipped from V and 12 bases from J, the junction kept 11 bases outside the gene matches. From germline, CDR1 is KGHSH and CDR2 LQKENI. There are 13 residues in the CDR3. CDR3 sequence (DNA): TGTGCCAGCTCACCCCCCGGACAGGCCCATCCGTACTTC. As protein: CASSPPGQAHPYF.

V and J are TRBV24-1 and TRBJ2-5; maybe TRBD1 (6 bases). This CDR3 contains 13 residues. Germline values: CDR1 KGHDR, CDR2 SFDVKD. V lost 9 bases to trimming and J lost 2 bases, with 12 bases between them. In nucleotides, the CDR3 is TGTGCCACCGGAAACGACAGGCAAGAGACCCAGTACTTC. Its protein is CATGNDRQETQYF.

This chain uses TRBV5-1 with TRBJ1-2, with 7 positions matching TRBD1. V gave up 0 bases and J gave up 3 bases; unmatched junction bases: 2. This CDR3 is built from 14 residues. Germline CDR1 is SGHRS and CDR2 is YFSETQ. CDR3: CASSLEDRDYGYTF. CDR3 bases: TGCGCCAGCAGCTTGGAAGACAGGGACTATGGCTACACCTTC.

The chain joins TRBV7-2 to TRBJ2-7; 9 bases line up with TRBD1. Trimming took 1 base from V and 4 from J; bases not matched to a gene: 5. Germline V gene sequence: CDR1 SGHTA, CDR2 FQGNSA. This CDR3 is 15 amino acids long. CDR3 in amino acids: CASSLVGQGSYEQYF. The CDR3 nucleotides read TGTGCCAGCAGCTTAGTGGGACAGGGTTCTTACGAGCAGTACTTC.

CDR3 sequence reads: CAISETTGYEVPQHF. The CDR3 coding sequence is TGTGCCATCAGTGAGACTACAGGTTACGAGGTGCCCCAGCATTTT. The rearrangement links TRBV10-3 to TRBJ1-5; possibly TRBD1 for D (5 bases). CDR1 and CDR2 (germline): ENHRY, SYGVKD. This CDR3 comprises 15 residues. V dropped 2 bases and J dropped 9 bases, with 17 bases sitting between them.

The V gene is TRBV15, the J gene TRBJ1-1; tentatively, D is TRBD1 (5 bases). Germline values: CDR1 LNHNV, CDR2 YYDKDF (reference sequence). This CDR3 has 14 amino acids. V was clipped by 2 bases and J by 11 bases, with 18 bases between them. CDR3 sequence: CATSRSSGGGSAFF. The CDR3 DNA sequence: TGTGCCACCAGCAGATCTTCGGGTGGGGGGTCGGCTTTCTTT. Full variable domain (missing parts from reference TRBV15 and TRBJ1-1): DAMVIQNPRYQVTQFGKPVTLSCSQTLNHNVMYWYQQKSSQAPKLLFHYYDKDFNNEADTPDNFQSRRPNTSFCFLDIRSPGLGDTAMYLCATSRSSGGGSAFFGQGTRLTVV.

J is TRBJ1-1 and V is TRBV25-1; the D gene is possibly TRBD1 (6 bases). Deletions cut 4 bases from V and 2 bases from J, with 14 bases between. There are 15 residues in the CDR3. The germline gives CDR1 MGHDK, CDR2 SYGVNS. CDR3 amino acids: CASSGRVGGNTEAFF. The CDR3, as DNA: TGTGCCAGCAGTGGAAGGGTAGGGGGTAACACTGAAGCTTTCTTT. The whole variable domain, filled in from reference TRBV25-1 and TRBJ1-1, reads EADIYQTPRYLVIGTGKKITLECSQTMGHDKMYWYQQDPGMELHLIHYSYGVNSTEKGDLSSESTVSRIRTEHFPLTLESARPSHTSQYLCASSGRVGGNTEAFFGQGTRLTVV.

The V gene is TRBV7-2, the J gene TRBJ1-3; the match to TRBD1 covers 9 bases. The CDR3 spans 15 residues. With 5 bases clipped from V and 4 bases from J, the junction kept 6 bases outside the gene matches. Per the germline V gene, CDR1 is SGHTA and CDR2 is FQGNSA. The DNA of the CDR3 is TGTGCCAGCAGCGTTGGGACAGGGAAAGGAAACACCATATATTTT. Translating it yields CASSVGTGKGNTIYF.

The chain joins TRBV4-3 to TRBJ2-4, with D perhaps TRBD1 (6 bases). The CDR3 has 16 amino acids. The germline gives CDR1 LGHNA, CDR2 YSLEER. Trimming removed 0 bases at V and 9 bases at J, with 18 bases between. CDR3 amino acids: CASSQDWPGEYVIQYF. The CDR3 DNA follows: TGCGCCAGCAGCCAAGATTGGCCAGGGGAATATGTCATTCAGTACTTC.

The J gene is TRBJ1-2, the V gene TRBV7-8, with TRBD1 identical over 8 bases. V was pared by 5 bases and J by 3 bases, with 14 bases of the junction left unmatched. Germline lookup yields CDR1 SGHVS and CDR2 FQNEAQ. This CDR3 region has 17 residues. The CDR3 bases are TGTGCCAGCAGCCCAACGGGGAAGGACAGGGTGGACTATGGCTACACCTTC. Its protein product is CASSPTGKDRVDYGYTF.

This sequence joins TRBV19 and TRBJ1-4; no clear D gene. V was trimmed by 1 base and J by 4 bases, leaving 10 bases between them. This CDR3 is 15 amino acids long. CDR1 and CDR2 (germline): LNHDA, SQIVND (reference sequence). The CDR3 sequence: CASSIVGSGNEKLFF. The CDR3 DNA reads TGTGCCAGTAGTATAGTCGGGTCCGGTAATGAAAAACTGTTTTTT. The entire variable domain, with the rest obtained from reference TRBV19 and TRBJ1-4, is as follows: DGGITQSPKYLFRKEGQNVTLSCEQNLNHDAMYWYRQDPGQGLRLIYYSQIVNDFQKGDIAEGYSVSREKKESFPLTVTSAQKNPTAFYLCASSIVGSGNEKLFFGSGTQLSVL.

This clone was recorded once. CDR3 DNA: TGTGCCATCAGTGAACTAACTAACTATGGCTACACCTTC. This sequence encodes CAISELTNYGYTF. The chain couples TRBV10-3 to TRBJ1-2; no clear D gene. CDR1 is ENHRY, CDR2 SYGVKD, per germline. This CDR3 comprises 13 residues. Trimming took 3 bases from V and 0 from J, leaving 5 bases between them.

The chain links TRBV11-2 to TRBJ2-3; the D gene is possibly TRBD1 (5 bases). Germline-derived CDR1 and CDR2 are SGHAT and FQNNGV. The CDR3 is 12 residues long. V shed 7 bases and J shed 3 bases, with 8 bases lying between them. CDR3 DNA sequence: TGTGCCAGCACAGGGTTGACAGATACGCAGTATTTT. Its translation: CASTGLTDTQYF. The full variable domain, with the rest looked up from reference TRBV11-2 and TRBJ2-3, is EAGVAQSPRYKIIEKRQSVAFWCNPISGHATLYWYQQILGQGPKLLIQFQNNGVVDDSQLPKDRFSAERLKGVDSTLKIQPAKLEDSAVYLCASTGLTDTQYFGPGTRLTVL.

The CDR3 sequence is CASSTQSGGYTF. CDR3 DNA sequence: TGTGCCAGCAGCACCCAGTCGGGAGGCTACACCTTC. The chain carries TRBV9 and TRBJ1-2, with D unclear. V was pared by 4 bases and J by 8 bases, with 12 bases between. Germline assignment: CDR1 SGDLS and CDR2 YYNGEE. The CDR3 contains 12 residues.

The genes are TRBV20-1 and TRBJ1-2, with D maybe TRBD1 (6 bases). Trimming pared 3 bases from V and 6 bases from J, leaving 11 bases between. Germline CDR1 DFQATT, CDR2 SNEGSKA (reference sequence). The CDR3 consists of 12 residues. This chain's CDR3 is CSASQGQHGYTF. The CDR3, as DNA: TGCAGTGCTAGTCAGGGGCAGCATGGCTACACCTTC.

The rearrangement joins TRBV5-3 to TRBJ1-2; no firm D call. TRBV5-3 is an open reading frame whose function is uncertain. Trimming pared 0 bases from V and 1 base from J, leaving 7 bases between. The CDR3 is 14 amino acids. The CDR3 coding sequence is TGTGCCAGAAGCTTGGATCCGGGTAACTATGGCTACACCTTC. Its translation is CARSLDPGNYGYTF.

The CDR3 bases are TGTGCCAGCAGCCGTCCAGGGGGGAATCAGCCCCAGCATTTT. Protein product: CASSRPGGNQPQHF. This chain joins TRBV27 and TRBJ1-5, with 7 positions matching TRBD1. This CDR3 is built from 14 residues. The germline gives CDR1 MNHEY, CDR2 SMNVEV (reference sequence). The J segment lost 4 bases and the V segment lost 6 bases, leaving 6 bases of the junction unmatched.

The chain carries TRBV6-5 and TRBJ2-7; TRBD2 is a possible D gene (5 bases). The germline gives CDR1 MNHEY, CDR2 SVGAGI. This CDR3 is built from 11 residues. V gave up 6 bases and J gave up 5 bases, with 8 bases separating them. CDR3 DNA: TGTGCCAGCAGCGAGGGCCACGAGCAGTACTTC. It is translated as CASSEGHEQYF.

This clone has ten or more counts. The J gene is TRBJ2-7, the V gene TRBV27, with a tentative D call TRBD2 (5 bases). Germline V gene data show CDR1 as MNHEY and CDR2 as SMNVEV (reference sequence). There are 13 residues in the CDR3. V was clipped by 4 bases and J by 2 bases, with 9 bases between them. Here the CDR3 reads CASSWTPTYEQYF. In nucleotides, the CDR3 is TGTGCCAGCAGTTGGACTCCGACCTACGAGCAGTACTTC.

V usage is TRBV5-1 and J usage is TRBJ2-7; possible D gene TRBD2, 5 bases. CDR1 is SGHRS, CDR2 YFSETQ, per germline. The CDR3 runs to 14 residues. Trimming pared 0 bases from V and 2 bases from J, leaving 9 bases between. CDR3 DNA sequence: TGCGCCAGCAGCTTGGAGGTCGGGGCCTACGAGCAGTACTTC. Protein sequence: CASSLEVGAYEQYF. The variable domain in full, with the rest retrieved from reference TRBV5-1 and TRBJ2-7, is KAGVTQTPRYLIKTRGQQVTLSCSPISGHRSVSWYQQTPGQGLQFLFEYFSETQRNKGNFPGRFSGRQFSNSRSEMNVSTLELGDSALYLCASSLEVGAYEQYFGPGTRLTVT.

This clone has more than one count but fewer than ten. The chain links TRBV5-1 to TRBJ2-5; D may be TRBD1 (6 bases). Germline V gives CDR1 SGHRS, CDR2 YFSETQ. With 3 bases removed from V and 4 bases from J, the gap between germline ends came to 13 bases. The CDR3 contains 14 residues. Written as DNA, the CDR3 is TGCGCCAGCAGCTCGCTGGGGGCCGTAGAGACCCAGTACTTC. This encodes CASSSLGAVETQYF.

The J gene is TRBJ1-1, the V gene TRBV27, with D possibly being TRBD1 (6 bases). Trimming took off 2 bases at V and 11 bases at J, with 15 bases between the two ends. Germline assignment: CDR1 MNHEY and CDR2 SMNVEV (reference sequence). This CDR3 is 13 amino acids long. The CDR3 coding sequence is TGTGCCAGCAGTTTACAGGACAGCCTCCCGGCTTTCTTT. Its translation is CASSLQDSLPAFF.

The gene calls are TRBV5-1 and TRBJ1-1; tentative D call: TRBD1 (6 bases). Trimming shortened V by 2 bases and J by 1 base, and 12 bases separated the two germline ends. The CDR3 is 15 amino acids. CDR1 and CDR2 from the germline V gene are SGHRS and YFSETQ. The CDR3 nucleotides read TGCGCCAGCAGCTTTTCCGGGACACCGAACACTGAAGCTTTCTTT. Protein: CASSFSGTPNTEAFF.

V usage is TRBV27 and J usage is TRBJ1-5, with D unresolved. This CDR3 is built from 13 residues. The germline gives CDR1 MNHEY, CDR2 SMNVEV (reference sequence). Trimming shortened V by 3 bases and J by 13 bases, and 16 bases separated the two germline ends. The DNA for the CDR3 is TGTGCCAGCAGTTTGGTGGTTCCCGGGGTACAGCATTTT. It specifies CASSLVVPGVQHF.

This rearrangement joins TRBV27 to TRBJ2-7, with 9 positions matching TRBD1. The CDR3 is 15 amino acids. CDR1 MNHEY and CDR2 SMNVEV come from the germline V gene (reference sequence). Trimming removed 6 bases from V and 0 bases from J; junction bases left unmatched: 6. DNA for the CDR3: TGTGCCAGCAGCCGGACAGGGGACCCCTCCTACGAGCAGTACTTC. Amino acid sequence: CASSRTGDPSYEQYF.

The V and J genes are TRBV10-2 and TRBJ2-7; 8 bases align to TRBD1. Germline trimming cut 6 bases from V and 3 bases from J; bases unmatched to any gene: 4. The germline V gene encodes CDR1 WSHSY and CDR2 SAAADI. The CDR3 runs to 13 residues. CDR3 region: CASRSDRDYEQYF. The CDR3 nucleotides are TGCGCCAGCAGATCGGACAGGGACTACGAGCAGTACTTC.

The V gene is TRBV13, the J gene TRBJ1-2; TRBD1 matches at 8 bases. Unmatched junction bases numbered 10, after V lost 5 bases and J lost 5 bases. This CDR3 comprises 15 residues. Germline values: CDR1 PRHDT, CDR2 FYEKMQ (reference sequence). The CDR3 region has the DNA TGTGCCAGCAGCCTCCGGGACAGGTTTTTATATGGCTACACCTTC. Translation: CASSLRDRFLYGYTF.